This entry describes one T cell receptor (beta chain). TCRdb keeps only in-frame clones here, not all; method: immunoSEQ multiplex PCR. The repertoire has a few hundred thousand clones, 70% to 90% of them found once; the top ten carry almost 4.5%. This sample was taken from a study of blood T cell repertoires in COVID-19. Turning to the study itself: The origin of the acute and convalescent COVID-19 samples was the United States, Italy and Spain. T cells, B-cell-depleted T cells, or PBMCs supplied cDNA or gDNA.

CDR1 and CDR2 (germline): KGHSH, LQKENI. Trimming took off 6 bases at V and 0 bases at J, with 12 bases between the two ends. The CDR3 spans 15 residues. This TCR came from a man aged 45-60 years with acute or convalescent COVID-19. This rearrangement joins TRBV18 to TRBJ1-3, with D maybe TRBD1 (6 bases). The sample comprised peripheral blood. CDR3 region: CASSPGQSSGNTIYF. The CDR3 bases are TGTGCCAGCTCCCCTGGACAGAGCTCTGGAAACACCATATATTTT. The full variable domain, rest sourced from reference TRBV18 and TRBJ1-3, is NAGVMQNPRHLVRRRGQEARLRCSPMKGHSHVYWYRQLPEEGLKFMVYLQKENIIDESGMPKERFSAEFPKEGPSILRIQQVVRGDSAAYFCASSPGQSSGNTIYFGEGSWLTVV.